The 4 T cell receptor beta chains below all came from one sample that was sequenced in a study of T cells in Graves' hyperthyroidism and ophthalmopathy. The investigators amplified TCR beta CDR3 regions from RNA transcripts. A first-round RT-PCR of the TCR CDR3 used the HTBI primer set. TCRdb called the multiplex PCR reads again in MiXCR, with one record for every CDR3 protein. The sample has 490,000 or so distinct CDR3 sequences; about 20% are singletons. Input material: blood. The receptors shown here come from a woman in her 70s with Graves' ophthalmopathy.

The rearrangement uses TRBV6-2 or TRBV6-3 and TRBJ1-2; D perhaps matches TRBD1 (5 bases). The CDR3 runs to 15 residues. Germline CDR1 and CDR2: MNHEY and SVGEGT. Between the trimmed V and J ends, which lost 5 bases and 6 bases, there was a span of 19 bases. The CDR3 sequence is CASSPVKTDWDGYTF. The DNA of the CDR3 is TGTGCCAGCAGTCCCGTTAAGACAGACTGGGATGGCTACACCTTC.

The V gene is TRBV11-2, the J gene TRBJ2-5, with a possible D match to TRBD2 (6 bases). This CDR3 spans 16 amino acids. In germline, CDR1 is SGHAT, CDR2 FQNNGV. The ends were cut back, 1 base at V and 0 bases at J, with 12 bases in the middle. The CDR3 region is CASSLGWGEYQETQYF. The CDR3 coding sequence is TGTGCCAGCAGCTTAGGGTGGGGGGAATACCAAGAGACCCAGTACTTC.

This rearrangement joins TRBV3-1 to TRBJ2-1; 10 nucleotides match TRBD1. With V trimmed by 3 bases and J by 7 bases, 6 bases remained unmatched. The CDR3 is 15 residues long. CDR1 is LGHDT, CDR2 YNNKEL, per germline (reference sequence). Here the CDR3 reads CASSHSTGGANEQFF. The CDR3 DNA is TGTGCCAGCAGCCATTCGACAGGGGGCGCAAATGAGCAGTTCTTC.

This clonotype was seen a handful of times. This CDR3 is CASGVASGRSNQPQHF. The CDR3 DNA reads TGTGCCAGCGGGGTTGCCTCAGGGCGAAGCAATCAGCCCCAGCATTTT. V is TRBV27 and J is TRBJ1-5; D might be TRBD1 (5 bases). Trimming left V 8 bases short and J 1 base short, with 18 bases between. CDR1 and CDR2 (germline): MNHEY, SMNVEV (reference sequence). CDR3 length: 16 residues.